This TCR beta chain was obtained from a study of T cell responses to AZD1222 COVID-19 vaccine. Whole-study results and caveats: After two AZD1222 doses, spike-specific TCR breadth and depth rose versus day 0.

This CDR3 is 18 amino acids long. This clone was counted once. What it recognizes is unknown. Measured with immunoSEQ multiplex PCR; TCRdb has only the in-frame clones, and not every one. The sample yields 130,000 to 150,000 clones, 93% seen once. The source of this sequence is an adult who had recovered from COVID-19. Material: peripheral blood, obtained after recovery from COVID-19. The chain combines TRBV21-1 with TRBJ1-2; the table's D call, TRBD1, has no DNA check behind it. TRBV21-1 is described as a pseudogene. The DNA for the CDR3 is TGTGCCAGCAGCACACCGTCGACAGGGGGCGGTCTACGGTATGGCTACACCTTC. This sequence encodes CASSTPSTGGGLRYGYTF.